A single sample gave rise to the 26 T cell receptor beta chains below, sequenced in a study of cytomegalovirus exposure and HLA in healthy donors. Researchers ran the PCR with 60 Vbeta and 13 Jbeta primers. The protocol was immunoSEQ multiplex PCR, while the TCRdb copy is restricted to in-frame clones and leaves out a portion. The top ten clones hold 1% of a sample with about 180,000 clones, 85% of them seen once. Sequenced sample: PBMCs. The receptors were gathered from a boy aged 2-15 years in good health and CMV-seronegative.

The V and J genes are TRBV19 and TRBJ1-2; tentative D call: TRBD1 (5 bases). The ends were cut back, 0 bases at V and 5 bases at J, with 10 bases in the middle. This CDR3 is 14 amino acids long. Germline values: CDR1 LNHDA, CDR2 SQIVND (reference sequence). CDR3 loop: CASSIDQGWYGYTF. The CDR3 DNA reads TGTGCCAGTAGTATAGATCAGGGCTGGTATGGCTACACCTTC.

This chain connects TRBV9 to TRBJ2-7, with TRBD1 matching over 11 bases. Per the germline V gene, CDR1 is SGDLS and CDR2 is YYNGEE. J lost 7 bases, V lost 4 bases, and 10 bases had no gene match. CDR3 length: 15 residues. The CDR3 nucleotides are TGTGCCAGCAGCCCCAGGGACAGGGGGGGGGAGGAGCAGTACTTC. Encoded protein: CASSPRDRGGEEQYF.

V usage is TRBV15 and J usage is TRBJ2-3; 8 positions agree with TRBD2. CDR1 and CDR2 (germline): LNHNV, YYDKDF (reference sequence). The ends lost 0 bases at V and 5 bases at J; junction bases unmatched: 10. This CDR3 spans 17 amino acids. The CDR3 DNA sequence: TGTGCCACCAGCAGAGATTTCTCGGGGGGGGCCGAAGATACGCAGTATTTT. It yields the protein CATSRDFSGGAEDTQYF.

The genes are TRBV5-1 and TRBJ2-1; possible D gene TRBD2, 7 bases. V gave up 1 base and J gave up 10 bases, with 18 bases separating them. This CDR3 spans 15 amino acids. CDR1 is SGHRS, CDR2 YFSETQ, per germline. CDR3 DNA: TGCGCCAGCAGCTTGAGGGGGGGTGGCGGTACGGAGCAGTTCTTC. Residues: CASSLRGGGGTEQFF. Complete variable domain (other parts from reference TRBV5-1 and TRBJ2-1): KAGVTQTPRYLIKTRGQQVTLSCSPISGHRSVSWYQQTPGQGLQFLFEYFSETQRNKGNFPGRFSGRQFSNSRSEMNVSTLELGDSALYLCASSLRGGGGTEQFFGPGTRLTVL.

V is TRBV4-2 and J is TRBJ2-7; 12 nucleotides align to TRBD2. The CDR3 consists of 15 residues. The J segment lost 7 bases and the V segment lost 1 base, leaving 5 bases of the junction unmatched. The germline V gene encodes CDR1 LGHNA and CDR2 YNFKEQ. CDR3 sequence: CASSQGLAGETEQYF. CDR3 bases: TGTGCCAGCAGCCAAGGACTAGCGGGAGAAACAGAGCAGTACTTC.

This chain uses TRBV12-5 with TRBJ1-2; unclear D gene. The CDR3 totals 13 residues. Trimming cost V 5 bases and J 6 bases, with 13 bases left between them. Germline V gene lookup returns CDR1 LGHNT and CDR2 FRNRAP. In nucleotides, the CDR3 is TGTGCTAGTGGTCAGCACGGGTTTGATGGCTACACCTTC. It is translated as CASGQHGFDGYTF.

This chain links TRBV28 with TRBJ1-4; TRBD1 is a possible D gene (5 bases). Germline lookup yields CDR1 MDHEN and CDR2 SYDVKM. This CDR3 is 17 amino acids long. V was trimmed by 2 bases and J by 0 bases, leaving 13 bases between them. The CDR3 loop is CASSLGATSATNEKLFF. In DNA form, the CDR3 reads TGTGCCAGCAGTTTAGGGGCCACCTCTGCAACTAATGAAAAACTGTTTTTT.

This clone was seen only a few times. The CDR3 DNA follows: TGCGCCAGCAGCTTGGCCGGCGGCAGGGAAGAGACCCAGTACTTC. It specifies CASSLAGGREETQYF. V usage is TRBV5-1 and J usage is TRBJ2-5; possibly TRBD1 for D (5 bases). V lost 0 bases, J lost 3 bases, and 12 bases lay in between. CDR1 and CDR2 (germline): SGHRS, YFSETQ. This CDR3 is built from 15 residues.

V gene TRBV28 combines with J gene TRBJ2-6; TRBD1 might be the D (6 bases). V lost 5 bases and J lost 1, with 12 bases in between. Germline V gene lookup returns CDR1 MDHEN and CDR2 SYDVKM. The CDR3 length is 16 residues. The CDR3 reads CASSAIRGSGANVLTF. DNA for the CDR3: TGTGCCAGCAGTGCGATCAGGGGTTCTGGGGCCAACGTCCTGACTTTC.

The rearrangement links TRBV7-6 to TRBJ2-7; D unresolved. The CDR3 length is 15 residues. Germline assignment: CDR1 SGHVS and CDR2 FNYEAQ. The V gene lost 4 bases and the J gene lost 3 bases, with 16 bases spanning the gap. CDR3 sequence reads: CASSSSSPPVYEQYF. In nucleotides, the CDR3 is TGTGCCAGCAGCTCATCATCCCCGCCGGTCTACGAGCAGTACTTC.

This sequence joins TRBV7-6 and TRBJ1-4; TRBD1 matches 10 bases. The CDR3 is 16 residues long. Germline CDR1 reads SGHVS; CDR2 reads FNYEAQ. V shed 5 bases, J shed 7 bases, and the junction held 10 bases outside the gene matches. The CDR3 sequence is CASSAGQGGRGEKLFF. The CDR3 coding sequence is TGTGCCAGCAGCGCCGGACAGGGGGGGCGAGGTGAAAAACTGTTTTTT.

The chain couples TRBV2 to TRBJ2-1; D perhaps matches TRBD2 (5 bases). CDR3 size: 14 residues. Germline-derived CDR1 and CDR2 are SNHLY and FYNNEI. The CDR3 nucleotides are TGTGCAAACCAAGGGAGTTACTCCTACAATGAGCAGTTCTTC. This encodes CANQGSYSYNEQFF.

The V call is TRBV5-6, the J call TRBJ2-5, with no clear D. Trimming cost V 0 bases and J 5 bases, with 17 bases left between them. Germline V gene data show CDR1 as SGHDT and CDR2 as YYEEEE. The CDR3 is 16 residues long. CDR3 protein: CASSLGSPSVQETQYF. The CDR3 nucleotides are TGTGCCAGCAGCTTGGGTAGCCCCTCCGTTCAGGAGACCCAGTACTTC.

V usage is TRBV12-5 and J usage is TRBJ1-1; a weak D match, TRBD1 (6 bases). This CDR3 has 15 amino acids. Germline assignment: CDR1 LGHNT and CDR2 FRNRAP. V lost 1 base and J lost 0, with 9 bases in between. The CDR3 region has the DNA TGTGCTAGTGGTTTGGGGACAGTGATGAACACTGAAGCTTTCTTT. It is translated as CASGLGTVMNTEAFF.

The chain joins TRBV4-1 to TRBJ1-1; TRBD1 is a possible D gene (6 bases). The CDR3 extends over 12 amino acids. Trimming stripped 4 bases from V and 7 bases from J, with 10 bases between. The germline V gene encodes CDR1 MGHRA and CDR2 YSYEKL. CDR3 sequence: CASSPGGREAFF. The CDR3 coding sequence is TGCGCCAGCAGCCCGGGGGGGCGTGAAGCTTTCTTT.

The V and J genes are TRBV5-1 and TRBJ2-2; 11 nucleotides line up with TRBD2. Germline loops: CDR1 SGHRS, CDR2 YFSETQ. This CDR3 spans 17 amino acids. V was clipped by 3 bases and J by 0 bases; unmatched bases: 4. The CDR3 protein is CASSSGLAGPNTGELFF. The CDR3 bases are TGCGCCAGCAGCTCCGGACTAGCGGGCCCGAACACCGGGGAGCTGTTTTTT.

The chain combines TRBV6-6 with TRBJ2-3, with 9 bases aligning to TRBD1. Trimming cost V 4 bases and J 5 bases; bases outside gene matches: 10. The CDR3 consists of 16 residues. Germline V CDR1 and CDR2: MNHNY, SVGAGI (reference sequence). The CDR3 sequence is CASSSPTGGAQDTQYF. As DNA, the CDR3 is TGTGCCAGCAGTTCCCCCACAGGGGGCGCCCAAGATACGCAGTATTTT.

The chain links TRBV7-2 to TRBJ1-1; 12 bases are a match to TRBD1. Per the germline V gene, CDR1 is SGHTA and CDR2 is FQGNSA. The CDR3 loop spans 16 amino acids. V lost 4 bases, J lost 10 bases, and 13 bases stayed unmatched. CDR3 nucleotides: TGTGCCAGCAGCTACCGGTCCCGGGACAGGGGGCTTGGAGCTTTCTTT. Its protein product is CASSYRSRDRGLGAFF.

The chain is built from TRBV27 and TRBJ2-7; TRBD1 agrees at 10 bases. Germline loops: CDR1 MNHEY, CDR2 SMNVEV (reference sequence). The CDR3 loop spans 15 amino acids. After removal of 4 bases from V and 7 bases from J, the junction contained 10 bases not matched to a gene. The CDR3 reads CASSYTGTGVWEQYF. As DNA, the CDR3 is TGTGCCAGCAGTTACACCGGGACAGGGGTGTGGGAGCAGTACTTC.

The genes are TRBV9 and TRBJ1-2, with D maybe TRBD1 (5 bases). CDR1 SGDLS and CDR2 YYNGEE come from the germline V gene. The CDR3 runs to 16 residues. Trimming pared 0 bases from V and 3 bases from J, leaving 15 bases between. In nucleotides, the CDR3 is TGTGCCAGCAGCGTAGAGCAGGGATCTTTGGACTATGGCTACACCTTC. It encodes CASSVEQGSLDYGYTF.

This chain links TRBV27 with TRBJ2-7; 13 bases agree with TRBD2. V lost 5 bases to trimming and J lost 5 bases; unmatched junction nucleotides: 12. CDR1 and CDR2 from the germline V gene are MNHEY and SMNVEV (reference sequence). The CDR3 extends over 17 amino acids. CDR3: CASSLRWTSGSVDEQYF. Here the CDR3 DNA reads TGTGCCAGCAGTCTCAGATGGACTAGCGGGAGTGTGGACGAGCAGTACTTC.

The J gene is TRBJ2-1, the V gene TRBV5-5; TRBD2 might be the D (6 bases). The CDR3 has 15 residues. CDR1 and CDR2 from the germline V gene are SGHKS and YYEKEE (reference sequence). Trimming pared 4 bases from V and 8 bases from J, leaving 19 bases between. For the CDR3, the DNA is TGTGCCAGCAGCCCCGGCATCACCGGAGGGGATGAGCAGTTCTTC. Its protein is CASSPGITGGDEQFF.

This clone was picked up one time. V usage is TRBV18 and J usage is TRBJ1-5; TRBD1 might be the D (5 bases). V was pared by 6 bases and J by 8 bases, with 14 bases between. The germline V gene has CDR1 KGHSH and CDR2 LQKENI. The CDR3 has 13 residues. CDR3 loop: CASSLGRGEPQHF. CDR3 nucleotides: TGTGCCAGCTCTTTGGGGAGGGGAGAGCCCCAGCATTTT.

The chain combines TRBV20-1 with TRBJ2-5, with 7 bases identical to TRBD1. Germline assignment: CDR1 DFQATT and CDR2 SNEGSKA (reference sequence). The CDR3 runs to 10 residues. V shed 6 bases and J 10 bases; nucleotides not matched to a gene: 5. In nucleotides, the CDR3 is TGCAGTGCGCCACAGGGGAGCCAGTACTTC. Translated, it gives CSAPQGSQYF.

The chain recombines TRBV6-5 with TRBJ2-2; possibly TRBD2 for D (6 bases). The CDR3 has 16 residues. CDR1 is MNHEY, CDR2 SVGAGI, per germline. Trimming pared 2 bases from V and 2 bases from J, leaving 12 bases between. CDR3 nucleotides: TGTGCCAGCAGTTACGGAGGGGCCGTAAACACCGGGGAGCTGTTTTTT. This encodes CASSYGGAVNTGELFF.

The V gene is TRBV7-9, the J gene TRBJ2-5, with 7 bases fitting TRBD1. With 4 bases clipped from V and 3 bases from J, the junction kept 5 bases outside the gene matches. The CDR3 is 14 amino acids. Germline V gene lookup returns CDR1 SEHNR and CDR2 FQNEAQ (reference sequence). CDR3 in amino acids: CASSSWDSKETQYF. The CDR3 DNA is TGTGCCAGCAGCTCGTGGGACAGTAAAGAGACCCAGTACTTC.